The present T cell receptor beta chain was sequenced within a study of early T cells in non-severe SARS-CoV-2 infection. The wider study: Sequencing of unsorted whole blood was done on bulk RNA, leaving chains unpaired.

Attachment of unique molecular identifiers was made to individual cDNA molecules. Using its own MiXCR run on the 5' RACE reads, TCRdb lists one record per CDR3 protein. The table shows about 44,000 distinct CDR3 sequences, with 5.5% to 6.5% occurring only once. Worth noting for this clonotype: The antigen is unknown.

Deletions cut 6 bases from V and 4 bases from J, with 12 bases between. Germline CDR1 is SEHNR and CDR2 is FQNEAQ (reference sequence). The CDR3 covers 13 residues. Study-wide results and limits: Reliance on VDJdb matching favored anti-spike CD8 responses; private and CD4 specificities were missed.

The J gene is TRBJ1-1, the V gene TRBV7-9, with a tentative D call TRBD1 (6 bases). Material: whole blood. The receptor was derived from an adult who was a healthcare worker with PCR-confirmed SARS-CoV-2 infection or an uninfected control (not recorded which). The CDR3 loop reads CASRYQGSTEAFF. CDR3 coding DNA: TGTGCCAGCAGGTACCAGGGGAGCACTGAAGCTTTCTTT.